This T cell receptor beta chain appears in the sequencing data of a study of shared clonotypes between healthy human individuals. Background on the study: CD4 naive cells filled three plates per donor, CD4 memory three, CD8 naive two and CD8 memory one.

Points on this clone: Other DNA variants within this sample encode the same CDR3.

The CDR3 has 13 amino acids. Per germline, CDR1 WNHNN and CDR2 SYGVQD (reference sequence). V shed 4 bases and J shed 3 bases, with 7 bases lying between them. Assay used: immunoSEQ multiplex PCR; TCRdb lists only in-frame clones, some missing. The sample yields approximately 1,500,000 clones, around 98% seen once. This rearrangement joins TRBV10-1 to TRBJ1-5; D might be TRBD1 (5 bases). The sequence derives from a young man in good health. Sequencing input: naive CD4+ T cells sorted from blood. The subset is: CD45RA+ positively selected. CDR3 sequence: CASSAGNNQPQHF. The CDR3 region has the DNA TGCGCCAGCAGTGCAGGGAACAATCAGCCCCAGCATTTT.